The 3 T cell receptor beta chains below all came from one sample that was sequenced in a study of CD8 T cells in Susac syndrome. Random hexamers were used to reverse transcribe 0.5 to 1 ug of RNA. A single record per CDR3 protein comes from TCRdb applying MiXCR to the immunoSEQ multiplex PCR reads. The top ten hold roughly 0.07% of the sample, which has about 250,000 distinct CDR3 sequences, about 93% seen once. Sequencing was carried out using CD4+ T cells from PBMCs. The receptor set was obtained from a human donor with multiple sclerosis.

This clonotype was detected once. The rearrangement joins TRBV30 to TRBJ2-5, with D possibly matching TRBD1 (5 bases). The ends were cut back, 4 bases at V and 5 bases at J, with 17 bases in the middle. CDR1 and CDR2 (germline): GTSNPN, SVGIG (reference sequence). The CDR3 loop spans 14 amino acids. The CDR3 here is CAWTDRLTIETQYF. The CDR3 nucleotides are TGTGCCTGGACCGACAGACTCACAATTGAGACCCAGTACTTC. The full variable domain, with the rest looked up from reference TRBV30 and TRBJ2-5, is SQTIHQWPATLVQPVGSPLSLECTVEGTSNPNLYWYRQAAGRGLQLLFYSVGIGQISSEVPQNLSASRPQDRQFILSSKKLLLSDSGFYLCAWTDRLTIETQYFGPGTRLLVL.

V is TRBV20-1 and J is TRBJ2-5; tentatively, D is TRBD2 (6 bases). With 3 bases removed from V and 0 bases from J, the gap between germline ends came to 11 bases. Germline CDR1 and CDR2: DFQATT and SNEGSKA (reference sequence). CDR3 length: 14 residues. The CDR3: CSASVGLHQETQYF. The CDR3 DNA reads TGCAGTGCTAGTGTGGGACTTCACCAAGAGACCCAGTACTTC.

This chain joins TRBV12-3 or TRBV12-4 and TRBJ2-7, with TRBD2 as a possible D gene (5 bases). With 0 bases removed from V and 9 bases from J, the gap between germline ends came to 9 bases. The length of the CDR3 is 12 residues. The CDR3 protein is CASSLAPEGQYF. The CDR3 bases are TGTGCCAGCAGTTTAGCCCCAGAGGGGCAGTACTTC.